Listed here are 27 T cell receptor beta chains from one sample, sequenced in a study of cytomegalovirus exposure and HLA in healthy donors. PCR used 60 Vbeta primers and 13 Jbeta primers. The protocol was immunoSEQ multiplex PCR, while the TCRdb copy is restricted to in-frame clones and leaves out a portion. The repertoire includes about 160,000 clones, 70% to 80% of them detected once, and over 1.1% sits in the top ten. The source material was PBMCs. The receptors originated from a man in his sixties in good health and CMV-seronegative.

As concerns this clone: An end of the junction differs from the germline gene, which may be a read error. V and J are TRBV7-9 and TRBJ1-2, with 9 positions matching TRBD1. The CDR3 runs 16 residues. Per the germline V gene, CDR1 is SEHNR and CDR2 is FQNEAQ (reference sequence). The CDR3 protein is CSSSSLWDRAYGGYTF. In DNA, the CDR3 is TGTTCCAGCAGCTCCCTCTGGGACAGGGCATATGGAGGCTACACCTTC.

Details on this clone: At the DNA level, this CDR3 is encoded by other sequences in the same sample as well. The chain has TRBV9 and TRBJ1-1; weak D call: TRBD1 (5 bases). Germline loops: CDR1 SGDLS, CDR2 YYNGEE. The V end was cut by 4 bases, the J end by 4 bases, with 20 bases between. The CDR3 length is 16 residues. Here the CDR3 reads CASSHGAPGVGTEAFF. CDR3 in DNA: TGTGCCAGCAGCCACGGGGCACCGGGGGTGGGCACTGAAGCTTTCTTT.

CDR3 DNA: TGCGCCAGCAGCCAAGATCTACAGGGGGCAGAGACCCAGTACTTC. This encodes CASSQDLQGAETQYF. This chain links TRBV4-3 with TRBJ2-5, with 9 bases matching TRBD1. Trimming removed 0 bases from V and 4 bases from J; junction bases left unmatched: 3. The CDR3 loop spans 15 amino acids. Per germline, CDR1 LGHNA and CDR2 YSLEER.

V and J are TRBV6-5 and TRBJ2-7; TRBD1 aligns across 10 bases. Germline V gene data show CDR1 as MNHEY and CDR2 as SVGAGI. J lost 0 bases, V lost 6 bases, and 2 bases had no gene match. CDR3 size: 14 residues. The CDR3 DNA sequence: TGTGCCAGCAGGGACAGGGGGGGCTCCTACGAGCAGTACTTC. It specifies CASRDRGGSYEQYF.

This rearrangement joins TRBV10-3 to TRBJ2-1, with D maybe TRBD2 (6 bases). This CDR3 is built from 13 residues. CDR1 and CDR2 (germline): ENHRY, SYGVKD. Deletions cut 9 bases from V and 7 bases from J, with 16 bases between. As DNA, the CDR3 is TGTGCCATATCGGGGGAAGGCAGTAATGAGCAGTTCTTC. Encoded protein: CAISGEGSNEQFF.

V and J are TRBV27 and TRBJ1-4; TRBD1 aligns across 9 bases. CDR3 length: 14 amino acids. Germline values: CDR1 MNHEY, CDR2 SMNVEV (reference sequence). With V trimmed by 6 bases and J by 7 bases, 6 bases remained unmatched. CDR3 in amino acids: CASRKQGASEKLFF. In DNA, the CDR3 is TGTGCCAGCAGAAAACAGGGGGCGAGTGAAAAACTGTTTTTT.

The chain has TRBV7-2 and TRBJ2-3; TRBD2 matches at 7 bases. The V segment lost 5 bases and the J segment 8 bases; nucleotides outside the gene matches: 10. The CDR3 consists of 14 residues. CDR1 and CDR2 from the germline V gene are SGHTA and FQGNSA. CDR3 bases: TGTGCCAGCAGCAGCCTAGCGGCCTGGGGTACGCAGTATTTT. Translating gives CASSSLAAWGTQYF.

The V call is TRBV5-1, the J call TRBJ1-3, with D unresolved. With 1 base removed from V and 0 bases from J, the gap between germline ends came to 8 bases. In germline, CDR1 is SGHRS, CDR2 YFSETQ. The CDR3 consists of 15 residues. CDR3: CASSLTAGSGNTIYF. CDR3 bases: TGCGCCAGCAGCTTGACAGCCGGCTCTGGAAACACCATATATTTT. The full variable domain, its missing parts supplied by reference TRBV5-1 and TRBJ1-3, is KAGVTQTPRYLIKTRGQQVTLSCSPISGHRSVSWYQQTPGQGLQFLFEYFSETQRNKGNFPGRFSGRQFSNSRSEMNVSTLELGDSALYLCASSLTAGSGNTIYFGEGSWLTVV.

This clone was observed a single time. The chain recombines TRBV13 with TRBJ2-1, with 7 bases identical to TRBD2. Germline values: CDR1 PRHDT, CDR2 FYEKMQ (reference sequence). The CDR3 has 15 amino acids. With 0 bases clipped from V and 4 bases from J, the junction kept 3 bases outside the gene matches. The CDR3 coding sequence is TGTGCCAGCAGCTTAGGGCTAGCGGATTACAATGAGCAGTTCTTC. This translates into CASSLGLADYNEQFF.

CDR3 protein: CASSPRDNKNIQYF. The DNA for the CDR3 is TGCGCCAGCAGCCCTCGGGACAACAAAAACATTCAGTACTTC. The V and J genes are TRBV5-1 and TRBJ2-4; possibly TRBD1 for D (6 bases). V shed 4 bases and J shed 3 bases, with 11 bases lying between them. The CDR3 has 14 amino acids. Germline CDR1 is SGHRS and CDR2 is YFSETQ.

This chain joins TRBV10-2 and TRBJ1-5; D is unclear. Trimming pared 8 bases from V and 0 bases from J, leaving 23 bases between. The CDR3 is 18 amino acids. The germline V gene encodes CDR1 WSHSY and CDR2 SAAADI. CDR3 sequence (DNA): TGCGCCAGCCCCAAGGAGGGCGCCAATCCCTATAGCAATCAGCCCCAGCATTTT. Amino acids: CASPKEGANPYSNQPQHF.

The chain recombines TRBV7-2 with TRBJ2-7; TRBD2 aligns across 13 bases. The CDR3 runs to 18 residues. Germline V lookup: CDR1 SGHTA, CDR2 FQGNSA. V trimming: 4 bases; J trimming: 2 bases; junction bases outside the gene matches: 11. The CDR3 protein is CASSSLAGGLIPPYEQYF. The CDR3 DNA reads as TGTGCCAGCAGCTCACTAGCGGGAGGGCTCATCCCTCCCTACGAGCAGTACTTC. The variable domain in full, completed from reference TRBV7-2 and TRBJ2-7, reads GAGVSQSPSNKVTEKGKDVELRCDPISGHTALYWYRQSLGQGLEFLIYFQGNSAPDKSGLPSDRFSAERTGGSVSTLTIQRTQQEDSAVYLCASSSLAGGLIPPYEQYFGPGTRLTVT.

J is TRBJ2-2 and V is TRBV7-9, with TRBD1 matching over 7 bases. The V gene end was trimmed by 6 bases and the J gene end by 6 bases; junction bases not matched to a gene: 7. Germline V CDR1 and CDR2: SEHNR, FQNEAQ (reference sequence). The CDR3 consists of 14 residues. CDR3 nucleotides: TGTGCCAGCAGGGGTGACAGGGATGCCGGGGAGCTGTTTTTT. This sequence encodes CASRGDRDAGELFF.

The chain has TRBV5-4 and TRBJ2-7; 10 bases match TRBD2. V lost 0 bases, J lost 5 bases, and 5 bases stayed unmatched. Germline V gene lookup returns CDR1 SGHNT and CDR2 YYREEE (reference sequence). The CDR3 is made up of 15 amino acids. CDR3 loop: CASSLGTSGRNEQYF. The CDR3 DNA sequence: TGTGCCAGCAGCTTGGGGACTAGCGGAAGGAACGAGCAGTACTTC.

The V gene is TRBV6-5, the J gene TRBJ1-4; 9 positions agree with TRBD1. In germline, CDR1 is MNHEY, CDR2 SVGAGI. The CDR3 consists of 14 residues. V trimming: 5 bases; J trimming: 7 bases; junction bases outside the gene matches: 5. CDR3 residues: CASSTDRGGEKLFF. For the CDR3, the DNA is TGTGCCAGCAGTACGGACAGGGGAGGTGAAAAACTGTTTTTT.

J is TRBJ1-1 and V is TRBV5-4; possible D gene TRBD1, 6 bases. The V end lost 5 bases, the J end lost 0 bases, and 20 bases lay between the germline ends. The CDR3 has 17 residues. Germline CDR1 SGHNT, CDR2 YYREEE (reference sequence). The CDR3 sequence is CASRPRRDTDMNTEAFF. CDR3 in DNA: TGTGCCAGCAGGCCCCGTCGGGACACCGACATGAACACTGAAGCTTTCTTT.

The CDR3 protein is CASSRSGGEADTQYF. The CDR3 DNA follows: TGTGCCAGCAGCCGCTCCGGGGGGGAGGCAGATACGCAGTATTTT. The rearrangement links TRBV4-2 to TRBJ2-3, with 8 bases matching TRBD2. CDR3 length: 15 residues. Germline V gene data show CDR1 as LGHNA and CDR2 as YNFKEQ. After removal of 4 bases from V and 4 bases from J, the junction contained 7 bases not matched to a gene.

In regard to this clone: A junction end diverges from the germline sequence, so it may reflect a read error. J is TRBJ1-1 and V is TRBV7-9; weak D call: TRBD1 (5 bases). Germline loops: CDR1 SEHNR, CDR2 FQNEAQ (reference sequence). The CDR3 contains 14 residues. This chain's CDR3 is CSSRLLGGGTEAFF. CDR3 DNA: TGTTCCAGCAGGCTCCTCGGGGGGGGTACTGAAGCTTTCTTT.

V is TRBV18 and J is TRBJ2-2, with 8 bases lining up with TRBD1. The CDR3 spans 16 residues. The germline gives CDR1 KGHSH, CDR2 LQKENI. Losses at the gene ends were 3 bases for V and 0 bases for J; bases not matched to a gene: 3. CDR3 in DNA: TGTGCCAGCTCACCCCTACAGGGGGCGAACACCGGGGAGCTGTTTTTT. Translating gives CASSPLQGANTGELFF. The whole variable domain, remainder taken from reference TRBV18 and TRBJ2-2, is NAGVMQNPRHLVRRRGQEARLRCSPMKGHSHVYWYRQLPEEGLKFMVYLQKENIIDESGMPKERFSAEFPKEGPSILRIQQVVRGDSAAYFCASSPLQGANTGELFFGEGSRLTVL.

For the CDR3, the DNA is TGTGCCAGCAGACTCGGGACTAGCGGGAGGTATAATGAGCAGTTCTTC. Translation gives CASRLGTSGRYNEQFF. The V call is TRBV27, the J call TRBJ2-1; 15 bases line up with TRBD2. The CDR3 is 16 residues long. With 6 bases clipped from V and 7 bases from J, the junction kept 7 bases outside the gene matches. Germline V gene lookup returns CDR1 MNHEY and CDR2 SMNVEV (reference sequence).

The rearrangement joins TRBV13 to TRBJ2-5; 9 nucleotides agree with TRBD2. CDR1 and CDR2 (germline): PRHDT, FYEKMQ (reference sequence). The CDR3 is 17 residues long. V was pared by 6 bases and J by 2 bases, with 13 bases of the junction left unmatched. CDR3 protein: CASSSERASGAQETQYF. The CDR3 DNA is TGTGCCAGCAGTTCCGAGAGGGCTAGCGGGGCTCAAGAGACCCAGTACTTC.

This clone was observed a few times. The chain has TRBV6-5 and TRBJ2-1; 14 nucleotides match TRBD2. The trim removed 6 bases at V and 6 bases at J, leaving 4 bases unmatched. CDR1 MNHEY and CDR2 SVGAGI come from the germline V gene. The CDR3 is 15 amino acids. CDR3 protein: CASRTSGGDPNEQFF. For the CDR3, the DNA is TGTGCCAGCAGGACTAGCGGGGGGGATCCCAATGAGCAGTTCTTC.

Concerning this clone itself: The junction does not match germline at one end; this may be a read error. The chain uses TRBV7-9 and TRBJ2-5; 7 bases fit TRBD2. The CDR3 extends over 15 amino acids. The germline V gene has CDR1 SEHNR and CDR2 FQNEAQ (reference sequence). The CDR3 nucleotides read TGTTCCAGCATCGCCCGGGAGGAGACTCAAGAGACCCAGTACTTC. Translating gives CSSIAREETQETQYF.

The chain is built from TRBV6-5 and TRBJ2-7, with D possibly matching TRBD1 (6 bases). The V and J ends lost 0 bases and 3 bases respectively, with 12 bases between them. The CDR3 covers 15 residues. The germline gives CDR1 MNHEY, CDR2 SVGAGI. The CDR3 sequence: CASSYSREGGYEQYF. In nucleotides, the CDR3 is TGTGCCAGCAGTTACTCCCGGGAAGGGGGCTACGAGCAGTACTTC.

This clone occurred once. This sequence joins TRBV27 and TRBJ2-1; TRBD1 might be the D (6 bases). The CDR3 totals 19 residues. From germline, CDR1 is MNHEY and CDR2 SMNVEV (reference sequence). Trimming stripped 5 bases from V and 5 bases from J, with 28 bases between. The chain's CDR3 is CASSPRDTSFRTPDNEQFF. CDR3 DNA sequence: TGTGCCAGCAGTCCCCGGGACACAAGTTTCCGGACACCGGACAATGAGCAGTTCTTC.

V is TRBV5-1 and J is TRBJ2-3; D call uncertain. Trimming left V 0 bases short and J 3 bases short, with 5 bases between. Germline values: CDR1 SGHRS, CDR2 YFSETQ. This CDR3 is built from 13 residues. The CDR3, as DNA: TGCGCCAGCAGCTTGGACACAACAGATACGCAGTATTTT. Its translation: CASSLDTTDTQYF.

This chain joins TRBV6-5 and TRBJ2-3; 11 bases agree with TRBD2. The V gene end was trimmed by 5 bases and the J gene end by 5 bases; junction bases not matched to a gene: 6. CDR1 is MNHEY and CDR2 is SVGAGI in the germline V gene. The CDR3 runs to 15 residues. The CDR3 nucleotides are TGTGCCAGCAGTGTTTCCGGGACTAGCGGAGATACGCAGTATTTT. This gives the protein CASSVSGTSGDTQYF.